These T cell receptor beta chains were read from a single sample in a study of response to subunit inactivated influenza vaccine. TCRdb ran MiXCR on the RT-PCR reads and lists one entry per CDR3 protein. The data show hundreds of thousands of distinct CDR3 sequences, with about 18% seen just once and roughly 11% held by the top ten. The specimen was PBMCs from blood, collected roughly 5 days after vaccination. The source is a man aged 45 to 65 who received an inactivated influenza vaccine. Both conserved end residues are part of each CDR3. The order of the fields is D gene, clone size, J gene, V gene, CDR3 protein, CDR3 DNA. D genes are given only for firm matches. Size is omitted from some rows. Given values are once, few, many or a class for expanded clones.

>NA|NA|TRBJ1-5|TRBV4-2
CASSQGNRFGNQPQHF
TGTGCCAGCAGCCAAGGGAACAGGTTCGGCAATCAGCCCCAGCATTTT
>NA|many|TRBJ2-1|TRBV12-3/TRBV12-4
CASSFAGVGNEQFF
TGTGCCAGCAGTTTTGCCGGGGTGGGTAATGAGCAGTTCTTC
>TRBD2|NA|TRBJ2-1|TRBV4-2
CASSQEPSGGGNEQFF
TGTGCCAGCAGCCAAGAACCTAGCGGGGGAGGGAATGAGCAGTTCTTC
>NA|few|TRBJ2-2|TRBV6-5
CASSYITDTGELFF
TGTGCCAGCAGTTACATTACGGACACCGGGGAGCTGTTTTTT
>TRBD1|few|TRBJ1-5|TRBV20-1
CSARRTGGRVNQPQHF
TGCAGTGCTAGAAGGACAGGGGGGCGGGTCAATCAGCCCCAGCATTTT
>NA|many|TRBJ2-7|TRBV7-8
CASSLGRQSYEQYF
TGTGCCAGCAGCCTAGGGAGACAGTCCTACGAGCAGTACTTC
>TRBD2|NA|TRBJ2-1|TRBV7-2
CASSIPSGLYNEQFF
TGTGCCAGCAGCATTCCTAGCGGCCTTTACAATGAGCAGTTCTTC
>NA|NA|TRBJ2-4|TRBV20-1
CSAPTGSSKNIQYF
TGCAGTGCCCCAACCGGGAGCTCCAAAAACATTCAGTACTTC
>NA|NA|TRBJ2-1|TRBV7-9
CASTPGTTYNEQFF
TGTGCCAGCACCCCAGGGACCACCTACAATGAGCAGTTCTTC
>NA|NA|TRBJ1-5|TRBV4-3
CASSQGANNQPQHF
TGCGCCAGCAGCCAGGGGGCTAACAATCAGCCCCAGCATTTT
>NA|few|TRBJ1-1|TRBV12-3/TRBV12-4
CASSFERFFGVAFF
TGTGCCAGCAGTTTCGAAAGGTTTTTTGGTGTAGCTTTCTTT
>TRBD2|few|TRBJ2-7|TRBV7-9
CASSLALGGDFEQYF
TGTGCCAGCAGCTTAGCGCTGGGAGGGGACTTCGAGCAGTACTTC
>TRBD1|few|TRBJ2-4|TRBV28
CASSPPGQTKNIQYF
TGTGCCAGCAGTCCCCCGGGACAGACCAAAAACATTCAGTACTTC
>NA|NA|TRBJ2-1|TRBV6-5
CASSYSTVLTNEQFF
TGTGCCAGCAGTTACTCAACAGTCCTTACGAATGAGCAGTTCTTC
>NA|NA|TRBJ1-5|TRBV15
CATSGDDSNQPQHF
TGTGCCACCAGCGGGGACGATAGCAATCAGCCCCAGCATTTT
>TRBD2|NA|TRBJ2-1|TRBV15
CATSTTTSGRFHNEQFF
TGTGCCACCAGCACCACGACTAGCGGGCGTTTCCACAATGAGCAGTTCTTC
>NA|few|TRBJ2-1|TRBV6-2/TRBV6-3
CASSYSRRRADEQFF
TGTGCCAGCAGTTACTCGAGGAGAAGGGCCGATGAGCAGTTCTTC
>TRBD2|NA|TRBJ2-1|TRBV6-1
CASTRGGLAGGLSYNEQFF
TGTGCCAGCACCCGGGGAGGACTAGCGGGAGGACTCTCCTACAATGAGCAGTTCTTC
>TRBD1|few|TRBJ1-5|TRBV12-3/TRBV12-4
CASSFDFGTGSPGQHF
TGTGCCAGCAGTTTTGATTTTGGGACAGGGAGTCCGGGCCAGCATTTT
>NA|few|TRBJ1-2|TRBV7-2
CASSSSPGHYGYTF
TGTGCCAGCAGCTCCTCTCCGGGGCACTATGGCTACACCTTC
>NA|many|TRBJ1-2|TRBV25-1
CASSPGAGYYGYTF
TGTGCCAGCAGTCCGGGCGCCGGCTACTATGGCTACACCTTC
>NA|NA|TRBJ2-7|TRBV20-1
CSAPTGGYYEQYF
TGCAGTGCCCCGACAGGTGGATACTACGAGCAGTACTTC
>TRBD2|NA|TRBJ2-5|TRBV28
CASSQGWTDWTSGSSETQYF
TGTGCCAGCAGCCAAGGATGGACAGACTGGACTAGCGGGAGTTCAGAGACCCAGTACTTC